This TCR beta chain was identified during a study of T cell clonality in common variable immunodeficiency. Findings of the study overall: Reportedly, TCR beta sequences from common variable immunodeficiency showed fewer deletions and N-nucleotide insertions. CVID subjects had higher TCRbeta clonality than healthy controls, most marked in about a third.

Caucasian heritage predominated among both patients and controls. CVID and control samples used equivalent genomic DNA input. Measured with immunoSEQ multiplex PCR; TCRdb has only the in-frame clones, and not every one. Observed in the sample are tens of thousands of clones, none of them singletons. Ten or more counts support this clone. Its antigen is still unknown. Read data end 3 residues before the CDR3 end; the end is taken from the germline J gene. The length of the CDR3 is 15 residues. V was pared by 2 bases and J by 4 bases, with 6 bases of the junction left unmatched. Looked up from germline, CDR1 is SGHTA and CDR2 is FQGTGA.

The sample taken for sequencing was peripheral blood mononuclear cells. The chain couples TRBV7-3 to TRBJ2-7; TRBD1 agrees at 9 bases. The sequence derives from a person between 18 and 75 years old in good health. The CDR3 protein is CASSLGSGQGYEQYF. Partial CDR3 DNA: TGTGCCAGCAGCTTAGGTTCTGGACAGGGGTACGAG.